This TCR beta chain comes out of a study of siplizumab effects on memory and regulatory T cells (dated by TCRdb to the late 2010s). About the study as a whole: The study looked at the effect of siplizumab, an anti-CD2 antibody, on alloreactive T-cell subsets in allogeneic mixed lymphocyte reactions made from human PBMCs. Study-level results and caveats: Of the alloreactive CD4+ clones that could be mapped, the Treg-derived share averaged about 63% with siplizumab compared with 25% to 30% in control reactions. Roughly 80-95% of proliferating CD4+ or CD8+ clones could not be assigned a naive or memory phenotype. The suppressive function of proliferating Tregs from siplizumab cultures was not functionally confirmed. Because sequences below about 10^-5 frequency were poorly captured, only a minor fraction of alloreactive clones could be mapped to unstimulated subsets. The cumulative frequency of alloreactive sequences that could be traced back to unstimulated CD4+ memory T cells was significantly reduced by siplizumab. Unstimulated naive T cells appeared more diverse than memory T cells, and naive cells seemed to contribute substantially to the alloresponse.

Library preparation was by the immunoSEQ multiplex PCR assay. Roughly 10^5 TCR templates per sample were assayed on the deep sequencing platform. Genomic DNA extracted from sorted T cells was used for TCRbeta CDR3 sequencing. In the paper's pipeline: The R programming language was used for clonal analysis of TCRbeta CDR3 data. Alloreactive CD4+ and CD8+ clones were identified by comparing unstimulated samples to CFSE-low samples taken after the reaction. By matching sequences to the repertoires of sorted unstimulated Treg and non-Treg cells, each alloreactive CD4+ clone was assigned a regulatory or non-regulatory origin. In its TCRdb copy, this immuneACCESS table keeps in-frame sequences only and misses some clones. Where compared with another copy, unresolved V genes explain less than half of these, and the others have no known cause. The DNA gave D and trimming, while V, J and clone size come from that table. The sample data list some 97,000 clones, and 91% of these were observed just once. The ten largest clonotypes hold around 2.7% of the sample.

Sorted unstimulated T cells, along with proliferating T cells recovered from mixed lymphocyte reactions, underwent TCRbeta CDR3 sequencing. Fresh whole blood from roughly ten HLA-typed healthy donors served as the source for isolating PBMCs. The V and J ends are trimmed by 4 bases and 0 bases, leaving 10 bases between them. CDR1 and CDR2 are drawn from the germline V gene (reference sequence): LNHNV, YYDKDF. The CDR3 goes from the cysteine to the phenylalanine over 15 residues. Only the CDR3 portion is preserved as DNA: 45 bases, with reading frame beginning at the first base. A note on this clone: What antigen it recognizes has not been identified. The record has no base qualities; no much larger clone is one base away.

Sample: CD4+ T cells sorted from blood. Recombination linked TRBV15 to TRBJ2-4; the D gene lacks a confident call. This receptor was taken from a human donor in good health. Some clones in this sample may be carry-over from other donors' samples. CDR3 protein: CATSNPSLAKNIQYF. The nucleotide sequence is given as TGTGCCACCAGCAATCCGTCCCTAGCCAAAAACATTCAGTACTTC. With all but the CDR3 taken from the reference TRBV15 and TRBJ2-4 genes, the full variable domain is: DAMVIQNPRYQVTQFGKPVTLSCSQTLNHNVMYWYQQKSSQAPKLLFHYYDKDFNNEADTPDNFQSRRPNTSFCFLDIRSPGLGDTAMYLCATSNPSLAKNIQYFGAGTRLSVL.